The entry that follows covers one T cell receptor (beta chain) sequence. The sample belongs to a study of technical replicates of blood from a few donors. Germline CDR1 is LNHDA and CDR2 is SQIVND (reference sequence). The V and J ends lost 3 bases and 3 bases respectively, with 12 bases between them. The CDR3 extends over 15 amino acids. Assay: immunoSEQ multiplex PCR; the TCRdb copy retains only in-frame clones and omits some. There are about 59,000 clones in the sample; over 85% occur only once, and approximately 4% lies in the top ten. The sample taken for sequencing was PBMCs. The chain combines TRBV19 with TRBJ1-5, with a possible D match to TRBD1 (6 bases). The sequence was collected from a human donor in good health. Some clones in this sample may be carry-over from other donors' samples. For the CDR3, the DNA is TGTGCCAGTAGTATGCAACAGGGAACCAATCAGCCCCAGCATTTT. Protein product: CASSMQQGTNQPQHF.